The text below deals with one T cell receptor (beta chain). The same CDR3 also results from other DNA sequences found in this sample. The data derive from a study of blood T cell repertoires in COVID-19. Using immunoSEQ multiplex PCR, the repertoire was profiled, and TCRdb retains in-frame clones only, with some absent. This sample has under 200,000 clones, with roughly 84% found just once. This CDR3 has 13 amino acids. Germline V gene sequence: CDR1 KGHSH, CDR2 LQKENI. V was clipped by 2 bases and J by 3 bases, with 7 bases between them. The sample consisted of peripheral blood. V usage is TRBV18 and J usage is TRBJ1-1; weak D call: TRBD1 (5 bases). The clonotype comes from an elderly woman with acute or convalescent COVID-19. The DNA of the CDR3 is TGTGCCAGCTCACCAGGGGGGGACACTGAAGCTTTCTTT. Translating it yields CASSPGGDTEAFF.